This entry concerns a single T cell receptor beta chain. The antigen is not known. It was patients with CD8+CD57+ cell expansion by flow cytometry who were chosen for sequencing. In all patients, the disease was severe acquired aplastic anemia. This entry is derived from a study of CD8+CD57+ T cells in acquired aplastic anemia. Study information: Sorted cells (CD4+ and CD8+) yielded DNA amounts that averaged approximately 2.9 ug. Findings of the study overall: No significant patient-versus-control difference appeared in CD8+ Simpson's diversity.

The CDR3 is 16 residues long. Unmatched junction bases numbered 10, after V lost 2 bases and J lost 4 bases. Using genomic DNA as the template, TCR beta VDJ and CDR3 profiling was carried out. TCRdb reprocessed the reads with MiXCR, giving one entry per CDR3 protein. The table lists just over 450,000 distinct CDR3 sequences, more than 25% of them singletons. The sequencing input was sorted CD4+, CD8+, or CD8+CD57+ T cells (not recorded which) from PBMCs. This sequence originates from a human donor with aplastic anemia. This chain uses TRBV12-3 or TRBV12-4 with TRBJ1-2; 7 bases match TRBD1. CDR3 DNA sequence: TGTGCCAGCAGTTTAAGTTCCGGCAGGGGGGTCTATGGCTACACCTTC. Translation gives CASSLSSGRGVYGYTF.